What follows are 6 T cell receptor beta chains derived from one specimen sequenced in a study of human thymus T cells. Assay: immunoSEQ multiplex PCR; the TCRdb copy retains only in-frame clones and omits some. The sample shows fewer than 90,000 clones, just over 95% of them seen only once. Thymus pieces cut out during corrective heart surgery were the tissue that was used. The specimen was thymus tissue. These TCRs come from a boy under three years old with a congenital heart defect but otherwise immunologically healthy.

The chain has TRBV9 and TRBJ1-1; no definite D call. Germline V CDR1 and CDR2: SGDLS, YYNGEE. The germline V and J ends were trimmed by 6 bases and 2 bases, with 17 bases remaining between them. There are 15 residues in the CDR3. The CDR3 is CASNDLGANNTEAFF. CDR3 nucleotide sequence: TGTGCCAGCAACGACTTGGGAGCTAACAACACTGAAGCTTTCTTT.

This chain uses TRBV19 with TRBJ2-3; D may be TRBD2 (5 bases). The germline V gene has CDR1 LNHDA and CDR2 SQIVND (reference sequence). This CDR3 spans 12 amino acids. Trimming took 6 bases from V and 8 from J, leaving 12 bases between them. The CDR3 here is CASRLGPGTQYF. As DNA, the CDR3 is TGTGCCAGTAGACTAGGGCCTGGTACGCAGTATTTT.

The rearrangement joins TRBV5-1 to TRBJ2-7; TRBD1 might be the D (6 bases). From germline, CDR1 is SGHRS and CDR2 YFSETQ. This CDR3 is 15 amino acids long. V was cut by 3 bases and J by 2 bases, with 15 bases left in between. CDR3 sequence: CASSSDRLTPYEQYF. CDR3 in DNA: TGCGCCAGCAGCTCGGACAGACTGACGCCCTACGAGCAGTACTTC.

The chain uses TRBV4-1 and TRBJ2-1; the match to TRBD2 covers 11 bases. Looked up from germline, CDR1 is MGHRA and CDR2 is YSYEKL. CDR3 length: 20 amino acids. Trimming took 3 bases from V and 0 from J; bases not matched to a gene: 13. CDR3 coding DNA: TGCGCCAGCAGCCATTCCTCCGGGACTAGCGGCCTCAGCTCCTACAATGAGCAGTTCTTC. Its protein product is CASSHSSGTSGLSSYNEQFF.

The chain couples TRBV27 to TRBJ1-3; no clear D gene. Trimming cost V 5 bases and J 0 bases, with 11 bases left between them. CDR3 length: 15 residues. CDR1 and CDR2 from the germline V gene are MNHEY and SMNVEV (reference sequence). The CDR3 DNA reads TGTGCCAGCAGTACCCATGGGCTCTCTGGAAACACCATATATTTT. This sequence encodes CASSTHGLSGNTIYF.

The V call is TRBV14, the J call TRBJ2-2; TRBD2 agrees at 9 bases. CDR3 length: 24 amino acids. Germline CDR1 SGHDN, CDR2 FVKESK. The ends lost 0 bases at V and 0 bases at J; junction bases unmatched: 23. The CDR3 loop reads CASSQDIRLAGTRGKFANTGELFF. The CDR3 region has the DNA TGTGCCAGCAGCCAAGATATTAGGCTAGCGGGGACCCGAGGCAAATTCGCGAACACCGGGGAGCTGTTTTTT.